These 15 T cell receptor beta chains came from one sample sequenced in a study of a mutant IDH1 vaccine in newly diagnosed glioma. What these receptors recognize is not known. TCRdb's table, derived via immunoSEQ multiplex PCR, lists solely in-frame clones and lacks some. The sample lists approximately 66,000 clones, over 75% occurring once. Documented time point: week 23, last vaccination. Topical imiquimod accompanied each vaccine dose, which consisted of 300 ug of mutant IDH1 20-mer peptide. The source was PBMCs, collected from a glioma patient whose treatment included an IDH1 peptide vaccine. These receptor sequences come from a man aged 18 to 29 with glioma.

V usage is TRBV27 and J usage is TRBJ1-4; D may be TRBD1 (5 bases). Looked up from germline, CDR1 is MNHEY and CDR2 is SMNVEV (reference sequence). There are 15 residues in the CDR3. V lost 6 bases to trimming and J lost 8 bases, with 19 bases between them. The CDR3 nucleotides are TGTGCCAGCAGCTCCATAGGGCCATCAGGGGAAAAACTGTTTTTT. Amino acids: CASSSIGPSGEKLFF.

This clone is a singleton in its sample. This sequence joins TRBV27 and TRBJ1-1, with D maybe TRBD1 (5 bases). CDR3 length: 14 amino acids. The germline V gene has CDR1 MNHEY and CDR2 SMNVEV (reference sequence). The V end was cut by 3 bases, the J end by 0 bases, with 8 bases between. The CDR3 sequence is CASSFGAMNTEAFF. The DNA for the CDR3 is TGTGCCAGCAGTTTCGGGGCAATGAACACTGAAGCTTTCTTT.

This clone was seen repeatedly, ten times or more. The rearrangement links TRBV4-1 to TRBJ1-2; possibly TRBD1 for D (6 bases). The CDR3 has 17 amino acids. V was clipped by 0 bases and J by 1 base, with 15 bases between them. CDR1 is MGHRA and CDR2 is YSYEKL in the germline V gene. The CDR3 DNA follows: TGCGCCAGCAGCCAAGATACAGGGCAGTCTTATAACTATGGCTACACCTTC. Translated: CASSQDTGQSYNYGYTF.

The chain employs TRBV7-2 and TRBJ1-1; no reliable D call. Germline V gene lookup returns CDR1 SGHTA and CDR2 FQGNSA. V was shortened by 3 bases and J by 7 bases, with 9 bases between the two germline ends. The CDR3 sequence is 12 residues long. The CDR3 spells CASSFPRLEAFF. The CDR3, as DNA: TGTGCCAGCAGCTTTCCGAGACTTGAAGCTTTCTTT.

Details on this clone: One end of the junction fails to match germline, which may point to a read error. The rearrangement uses TRBV18 and TRBJ1-2, with D possibly TRBD1 on 6 matching bases. The germline V gene encodes CDR1 KGHSH and CDR2 LQKENI. The CDR3 loop spans 17 amino acids. CDR3 nucleotides: TGTGCCAGCTCCCCACAGGGCCCGGCTGGGGCTAACTATGGCTACACCTTC. Its translation: CASSPQGPAGANYGYTF.

J is TRBJ2-1 and V is TRBV2; 13 positions agree with TRBD2. J was trimmed by 5 bases and V by 2 bases; bases with no gene match: 3. CDR3 length equals 16 residues. The V gene's germline CDR1 is SNHLY and CDR2 FYNNEI. The DNA of the CDR3 is TGTGCCAGCAGTGAATGGGGACTAGCGGGAAACAATGAGCAGTTCTTC. Protein: CASSEWGLAGNNEQFF.

The chain employs TRBV6-6 and TRBJ2-1; a weak D match, TRBD1 (6 bases). The CDR3 covers 14 residues. The germline V gene encodes CDR1 MNHNY and CDR2 SVGAGI (reference sequence). V was cut by 7 bases and J by 5 bases, with 15 bases left in between. This CDR3 is CASIDRSKNNEQFF. In nucleotides, the CDR3 is TGTGCCAGCATCGACAGGTCGAAGAACAATGAGCAGTTCTTC.

The chain's CDR3 is CASSPPQTGTAKWNTEAFF. CDR3 nucleotide sequence: TGTGCCAGCAGCCCCCCCCAGACCGGGACAGCAAAATGGAACACTGAAGCTTTCTTT. The V gene is TRBV7-9, the J gene TRBJ1-1, with 7 bases identical to TRBD1. Germline loops: CDR1 SEHNR, CDR2 FQNEAQ (reference sequence). After removal of 5 bases from V and 1 base from J, the junction contained 19 bases not matched to a gene. The CDR3 spans 19 residues.

The rearrangement uses TRBV10-3 and TRBJ2-3; TRBD1 is a possible D gene (6 bases). Trimming took off 4 bases at V and 2 bases at J, with 10 bases between the two ends. Germline V lookup: CDR1 ENHRY, CDR2 SYGVKD. The CDR3 has 14 residues. The CDR3 region has the DNA TGTGCCATCAGTGCGTGGACAGTCACAGATACGCAGTATTTT. This sequence encodes CAISAWTVTDTQYF.

A single count supports this clone. The rearrangement joins TRBV14 to TRBJ2-7; unclear D gene. The CDR3 consists of 15 residues. V was clipped by 0 bases and J by 3 bases, with 12 bases between them. CDR1 and CDR2 from the germline V gene are SGHDN and FVKESK. The CDR3, as DNA: TGTGCCAGCAGCCAAGAATCCAGGTCCGGCTACGAGCAGTACTTC. Its translation: CASSQESRSGYEQYF. Based on the CDR3 plus reference TRBV14 and TRBJ2-7, the full variable domain is EAGVTQFPSHSVIEKGQTVTLRCDPISGHDNLYWYRRVMGKEIKFLLHFVKESKQDESGMPNNRFLAERTGGTYSTLKVQPAELEDSGVYFCASSQESRSGYEQYFGPGTRLTVT.

This chain joins TRBV6-6 and TRBJ1-1; possible D gene TRBD1, 5 bases. V gave up 0 bases and J gave up 1 base, with 6 bases separating them. CDR1 is MNHNY and CDR2 is SVGAGI in the germline V gene (reference sequence). The CDR3 has 14 residues. CDR3 sequence reads: CASSYSDKNTEAFF. In nucleotides, the CDR3 is TGTGCCAGCAGTTACTCGGACAAGAACACTGAAGCTTTCTTT.

This clone has more than one count but fewer than ten. The chain links TRBV7-9 to TRBJ1-1, with 7 bases aligning to TRBD1. Per the germline V gene, CDR1 is SEHNR and CDR2 is FQNEAQ (reference sequence). Trimming removed 5 bases from V and 1 base from J; junction bases left unmatched: 4. The CDR3 has 14 amino acids. The CDR3 region has the DNA TGTGCCAGCAGCGCTTGGACAGGGAACACTGAAGCTTTCTTT. Translating gives CASSAWTGNTEAFF.

This chain's CDR3 is CASSVEGGNQPQHF. Written as DNA, the CDR3 is TGTGCCAGCAGCGTAGAGGGGGGAAATCAGCCCCAGCATTTT. This chain links TRBV9 with TRBJ1-5, with D perhaps matching TRBD1 (6 bases). With 0 bases removed from V and 4 bases from J, the gap between germline ends came to 8 bases. The length of the CDR3 is 14 residues. The germline gives CDR1 SGDLS, CDR2 YYNGEE.

V gene TRBV7-2 combines with J gene TRBJ1-3; tentative D call: TRBD1 (5 bases). Deletions cut 5 bases from V and 3 bases from J, with 11 bases between. The CDR3 consists of 14 residues. Looked up from germline, CDR1 is SGHTA and CDR2 is FQGNSA. CDR3 region: CASSPLGGGNTIYF. Written as DNA, the CDR3 is TGTGCCAGCAGCCCCCTTGGGGGTGGAAACACCATATATTTT.

The chain combines TRBV4-1 with TRBJ1-2, with TRBD1 identical over 8 bases. Germline V CDR1 and CDR2: MGHRA, YSYEKL. This CDR3 comprises 14 residues. J was trimmed by 7 bases and V by 0 bases; bases with no gene match: 4. The CDR3 DNA sequence: TGCGCCAGCAGCCAAGATCAGGGGGCGGGTGGCTACACCTTC. It is translated as CASSQDQGAGGYTF.